This T cell receptor (beta chain) originates from a study of cytomegalovirus exposure and HLA in healthy donors (dated by TCRdb to 2016 to 2017). Regarding the research as a whole: The 500 to 800 repertoires of the first cohort and the roughly 110 validation repertoires were produced on the same platform, according to a later analysis. The study aimed to test whether cataloging public T cell receptors could reveal signatures of past pathogen exposure. In addition to the first cohort of 666 subjects, a separate validation cohort of 130 or so different subjects was used. To predict cytomegalovirus infection status, the study brought together high-throughput TCR immunosequencing, statistical association of individual TCRs with disease status, and machine learning. The study at large found these results: According to the authors, the approach could potentially be generalized to other disease states and immunological phenotypes. In a later analysis, TCRs clustered in the first cohort were found to also tend to co-occur in the roughly 120 validation repertoires, with 94% of cluster scores above 0. Most TCR sequences were observed very rarely across donors, whereas some public TCRs were present in many individuals. A later analysis had no HLA typing for the validation cohort, so co-occurrence there was scored across all 120 or so repertoires. In the study, some 180 TCR beta chains were listed as associated with cytomegalovirus. Cytomegalovirus status was reported to be diagnosed by the classifier with high specificity and sensitivity in both the original and validation cohorts. A few of the identified cytomegalovirus-associated TCR beta chains were confirmed in vitro to be specific for cytomegalovirus antigens.

As regards this clone: Its antigen is still unknown. No base quality information exists; no much larger clone differs at one position.

The CDR3, from cysteine to phenylalanine, totals 13 residues. The retained sequence is limited to the CDR3, 39 bases, with the frame set at the first base. The germline V gene encodes CDR1 MNHEY and CDR2 SMNVEV (reference sequence). V drops 6 bases and J drops 0 bases, leaving 8 bases in between. The method behind the library was the immunoSEQ multiplex PCR assay. Per the source publication's procedure: A statistical classification framework was built to diagnose cytomegalovirus status from the catalog of TCR beta chain sequences. In its TCRdb copy, this immuneACCESS table keeps in-frame sequences only and misses some clones. Where compared with another copy, unresolved V genes explain less than half of these, and the others have no known cause. V, J and clone size derive from that table, while D and trimming were established from the DNA sequence. The sample yields 150,000 to 200,000 clones; about 81% were counted once. Roughly 1.2% of the sample is taken by the ten largest.

Donors formed part of the validation cohort, which comprised fewer than 150 subjects and was distinct from the first cohort of 550 to 850 subjects. The rearrangement combines TRBV27 with TRBJ1-1; the D gene is not confidently resolved. Sequencing used PBMCs. This clonotype originated in a woman in her 30s in good health and CMV-seronegative. This receptor carries the CDR3 CASSRIMNTEAFF. The nucleotide sequence is TGTGCCAGCAGCAGAATCATGAACACTGAAGCTTTCTTT.